The 9 T cell receptor beta chains listed next were all sequenced from one sample in a study of T cell responses to AZD1222 COVID-19 vaccine. Measured with immunoSEQ multiplex PCR; TCRdb has only the in-frame clones, and not every one. The sample yields about 120,000 clones, more than 75% seen once. Material: peripheral blood, obtained on day 0 of AZD1222 vaccination. These receptors were obtained from an adult in good health.

In DNA form, the CDR3 reads TGTGCCAGCAGCTCTCCACCCAGGGGTTGGGCACCCCGGGGTGAAAAACTGTTTTTT. It is translated as CASSSPPRGWAPRGEKLFF. The chain combines TRBV7-8 with TRBJ1-4; possible D gene TRBD1, 6 bases. Trimming stripped 4 bases from V and 7 bases from J, with 28 bases between. This CDR3 is 19 amino acids long. CDR1 is SGHVS and CDR2 is FQNEAQ in the germline V gene.

This clone was seen just once. The chain uses TRBV6-5 and TRBJ1-2; perhaps TRBD1 as D (5 bases). This CDR3 contains 14 residues. Germline CDR1 is MNHEY and CDR2 is SVGAGI. Trimming cost V 4 bases and J 7 bases, with 16 bases left between them. The CDR3 bases are TGTGCCAGCAGTTCCGCAGGGATTGGTAGTGGCTACACCTTC. Translation gives CASSSAGIGSGYTF.

The chain couples TRBV7-9 to TRBJ2-2; tentatively, D is TRBD1 or TRBD2 (5 bases each). Germline V lookup: CDR1 SEHNR, CDR2 FQNEAQ (reference sequence). Deletions cut 8 bases from V and 10 bases from J, with 20 bases between. CDR3 length: 14 residues. Written as DNA, the CDR3 is TGTGCCAGCCGACTCCGGGACCCTAGTTCGGAGCTGTTTTTT. Translated: CASRLRDPSSELFF.

The gene calls are TRBV7-6 and TRBJ1-3; a weak D match, TRBD1 (6 bases). V lost 5 bases, J lost 0 bases, and 14 bases lay in between. Germline CDR1 reads SGHVS; CDR2 reads FNYEAQ. This CDR3 region has 16 residues. CDR3 protein: CASSIQGRGSGNTIYF. CDR3 bases: TGTGCCAGCAGCATACAGGGCAGGGGCTCTGGAAACACCATATATTTT. Combining the CDR3 with reference TRBV7-6 and TRBJ1-3 gives the whole variable domain GAGVSQSPRYKVTKRGQDVALRCDPISGHVSLYWYRQALGQGPEFLTYFNYEAQQDKSGLPNDRFSAERPEGSISTLTIQRTEQRDSAMYRCASSIQGRGSGNTIYFGEGSWLTVV.

The chain couples TRBV5-6 to TRBJ1-1; D not certain. This CDR3 contains 12 residues. Germline lookup yields CDR1 SGHDT and CDR2 YYEEEE. Trimming removed 5 bases at V and 6 bases at J, with 11 bases between. The DNA of the CDR3 is TGTGCCAGCAGTGTGCGGTGGGCTGAAGCTTTCTTT. Translated, it gives CASSVRWAEAFF.

This clone occurred once. This chain links TRBV25-1 with TRBJ2-7; possibly TRBD1 for D (5 bases). The CDR3 extends over 12 amino acids. Germline V CDR1 and CDR2: MGHDK, SYGVNS. Trimming pared 0 bases from V and 6 bases from J, leaving 6 bases between. CDR3 in DNA: TGTGCCAGCAGTGAATACCAGGGCGAGCAGTACTTC. Residues: CASSEYQGEQYF.

This rearrangement joins TRBV12-3 or TRBV12-4 to TRBJ1-5, with D uncertain. The CDR3 has 11 amino acids. Between the trimmed V and J ends, which lost 3 bases and 9 bases, there was a span of 6 bases. This CDR3 reads CASSFRGPQHF. The CDR3 coding sequence is TGTGCCAGCAGTTTTCGGGGGCCCCAGCATTTT.

This rearrangement joins TRBV25-1 to TRBJ1-4, with D perhaps TRBD1 (6 bases). V dropped 6 bases and J dropped 4 bases, with 18 bases sitting between them. The germline gives CDR1 MGHDK, CDR2 SYGVNS. The CDR3 is made up of 16 amino acids. CDR3 amino acids: CASSTLEPGDNEKLFF. DNA of the CDR3: TGTGCCAGCAGCACCCTGGAGCCAGGGGATAATGAAAAACTGTTTTTT.

V is TRBV2 and J is TRBJ2-7; 8 nucleotides agree with TRBD1. Germline loops: CDR1 SNHLY, CDR2 FYNNEI. The V and J ends lost 4 bases and 0 bases, in that order; junction bases with no gene match: 2. This CDR3 contains 14 residues. The CDR3 spells CASSGTGSSYEQYF. DNA for the CDR3: TGTGCCAGCAGTGGGACAGGGAGCTCCTACGAGCAGTACTTC. Combining the CDR3 with reference TRBV2 and TRBJ2-7 gives the whole variable domain EPEVTQTPSHQVTQMGQEVILRCVPISNHLYFYWYRQILGQKVEFLVSFYNNEISEKSEIFDDQFSVERPDGSNFTLKIRSTKLEDSAMYFCASSGTGSSYEQYFGPGTRLTVT.